This is a list of T cell receptor beta chains from one sample in a study of blood T cell repertoires in COVID-19. Sequencing used immunoSEQ multiplex PCR; TCRdb keeps in-frame clones, though not all of them. This sample carries approximately 79,000 clones, roughly 80% of them seen once, and the ten largest clones take 13%. What was sequenced was peripheral blood. The origin of the receptors is a man aged 45 to 65 with COVID-19, enrolled during active disease. Both conserved end residues are part of each CDR3. The D gene is left open where the match is weak. Rows may omit the clone size; those that give it use once, few, many or a size class.

- TRBD2 TRBJ2-3 TRBV18 TGTGCCAGCTCACCACGGGGCGGGAGTGGCACAGATACGCAGTATTTT CASSPRGGSGTDTQYF
- - TRBJ2-7 TRBV12-3/TRBV12-4 TGTGCCAGCAGTTTAGGACAGACCTACGAGCAGTACTTC CASSLGQTYEQYF
- TRBD2 TRBJ2-1 TRBV2 TGTGCCAGCCGAGCGGGAGGTACTTACAATGAGCAGTTCTTC CASRAGGTYNEQFF
- - TRBJ2-2 TRBV7-9 TGTGCCAGCAGCCACCTCACAGGGTATACCGGGGAGCTGTTTTTT CASSHLTGYTGELFF
few TRBD2 TRBJ2-1 TRBV18 TGTGCCAGTCTCCTAACAGCGGGAGAGCTTGAGCAGTTCTTC CASLLTAGELEQFF
- TRBD1 TRBJ2-7 TRBV29-1 TGCAGCGTCAGACGACAGGGGTACGAGCAGTACTTC CSVRRQGYEQYF
few TRBD1 TRBJ1-5 TRBV28 TGTGCCAGCAGTCCCCCCGACAGGGCGAGCAATCAGCCCCAGCATTTT CASSPPDRASNQPQHF
- - TRBJ2-7 TRBV3-1/TRBV3-2 TGTGCCAGCAGCCAAGGGGGGGGCCTTGGGCAGTACTTC CASSQGGGLGQYF
once - TRBJ1-6 TRBV21-1 TGTGCCAGCAGCCTCACGGGGGATAATTCACCCCTCCACTTT CASSLTGDNSPLHF
- TRBD1 TRBJ2-7 TRBV18 TGTGCCAGCTCACTTGGACAGGGAGCTTACGAGCAGTACTTC CASSLGQGAYEQYF
- TRBD1 TRBJ2-2 TRBV5-4 TGTGCCAGCAGCTTGATGGGGACAGAGACCGGGGAGCTGTTTTTT CASSLMGTETGELFF
- TRBD2 TRBJ2-3 TRBV15 TGTGCCACCAGCAGAGGGGTAGCGGGGGTCGGCACAGATACGCAGTATTTT CATSRGVAGVGTDTQYF
- - TRBJ1-2 TRBV29-1 TGCAGCGCAACGGGGGGCTCAAACTATGGCTACACCTTC CSATGGSNYGYTF
once TRBD2 TRBJ2-7 TRBV3-1/TRBV3-2 TGTGCCAGCAGCCAAGGACTAGCGGGATGGCAGTACTTC CASSQGLAGWQYF
- TRBD1 TRBJ2-7 TRBV28 TGTGCCAGCAGCCGGGACAGCTACACCTCCTACGAGCAGTACTTC CASSRDSYTSYEQYF
- TRBD2 TRBJ2-5 TRBV4-1 TGCGCCAGCAGCCTAGCGGGAGGAGGTGGGGAGACCCAGTACTTC CASSLAGGGGETQYF
once - TRBJ1-1 TRBV6-5 TGTGCCAGCAGTTATCAGGGTAACACTGAAGCTTTCTTT CASSYQGNTEAFF
once - TRBJ2-5 TRBV7-9 TGTGCCAGCAGCGATTGGCGGCAAGAGACCCAGTACTTC CASSDWRQETQYF
once - TRBJ2-2 TRBV7-3 TGTGCCAGCAGCTTACTATCCGGGACCGGGGAGCTGTTTTTT CASSLLSGTGELFF
- TRBD1 TRBJ1-2 TRBV30 TGTGCCTGGGGGGACAGGGCGCGAGGCTACACCTTC CAWGDRARGYTF
- TRBD2 TRBJ2-7 TRBV2 TGTGCCAGCAGCCCCACGGGGGGGCTTGACGAGCAGTACTTC CASSPTGGLDEQYF
large - TRBJ2-7 TRBV27 TGTGCCAGCAGTTTAGGGCCGGCCTACGAGCAGTACTTC CASSLGPAYEQYF
- - TRBJ2-7 TRBV19 TGTGCCAGTAGTTCAACTAGCAACTACGAGCAGTACTTC CASSSTSNYEQYF
- - TRBJ1-5 TRBV2 TGTGCCAGCAGTGAAACCCGGGGATCCAATCAGCCCCAGCATTTT CASSETRGSNQPQHF
- - TRBJ1-2 TRBV30 TGTGCCTGGAGTGTATTAACGAGGGGGGGCTACACCTTC CAWSVLTRGGYTF
few TRBD2 TRBJ2-3 TRBV18 TGTGCCAGCTCACCACCTGCGGCGGGAGGTACAGATACGCAGTATTTT CASSPPAAGGTDTQYF
- TRBD2 TRBJ2-1 TRBV19 TGTGCCAGTAGTAGATTCGGACTAGCGGGAGCTGGCGATGAGCAGTTCTTC CASSRFGLAGAGDEQFF
- - TRBJ2-7 TRBV4-1 TGCGCCAGCAGCCAAGTCCCAGACTACGAGCAGTACTTC CASSQVPDYEQYF
- - TRBJ1-4 TRBV30 TGTGCCTGGAGTCTGGGGTTGACAGCAACTAATGAAAAACTGTTTTTT CAWSLGLTATNEKLFF
- TRBD1 TRBJ2-2 TRBV28 TGTGCCAGCCAGACAGGGGGCGACGGGGAGCTGTTTTTT CASQTGGDGELFF
once - TRBJ2-1 TRBV7-3 TGTGCCAGCAGCTTAACGCCGTCCCGGGAGCAGTTCTTC CASSLTPSREQFF
- - TRBJ2-5 TRBV18 TGTGCCAGCTCACCAGTGTGGTCAGGGGAAGAGACCCAGTACTTC CASSPVWSGEETQYF
- - TRBJ1-1 TRBV28 TGTGCCAGCAGTTCCCCGGGAAGAGGATTGAACACTGAAGCTTTCTTT CASSSPGRGLNTEAFF
- TRBD1 TRBJ1-5 TRBV19 TGTGCCAGTAGTTTGGGGGGACAGGGGTGGCCCCAGCATTTT CASSLGGQGWPQHF
- - TRBJ2-1 TRBV7-2 TGTGCCAGCAGCTTAGACGGGACAAAACTCCAAATCTACAATGAGCAGTTCTTC CASSLDGTKLQIYNEQFF
- - TRBJ1-6 TRBV13 TGTGCCAGCAGCTTAGGCCAGTATAATTCACCCCTCCACTTT CASSLGQYNSPLHF
- - TRBJ1-2 TRBV7-9 TGTGCCAGCAGCCTCGCCTCCTCGAGATATGGCTACACCTTC CASSLASSRYGYTF
few TRBD2 TRBJ2-2 TRBV7-2 TGTGCCAGCAGCCCCGGACTAGTCTATACCGGGGAGCTGTTTTTT CASSPGLVYTGELFF
- TRBD2 TRBJ2-5 TRBV4-2 TGTGCCAGCAGCCAAAAACCTCTGACGGGGGGATGGGAGACCCAGTACTTC CASSQKPLTGGWETQYF
few - TRBJ1-1 TRBV18 TGTGCCAGCTCACCACCCTTTCAGGGGCACACTGAAGCTTTCTTT CASSPPFQGHTEAFF